A selection of T cell receptor beta chains follows, all from one sample in a study of blood T cell repertoires in COVID-19. Clones were read by immunoSEQ multiplex PCR, and TCRdb kept only the in-frame ones, dropping some. Here the sample spans around 620,000 clones, over 80% being singletons. The source material was peripheral blood. The receptors stem from a young woman with acute or convalescent COVID-19. The CDR3 runs from the conserved cysteine through the conserved F or W. The D gene is left open where the match is weak. Size values are once, few and many counts, or a class for expanded clones, and some rows have none.

abundance: .; v_gene: TRBV6-5; j_gene: TRBJ1-5; d_gene: .; CDR3nt: TGTGCCAGCAGCACCTATAGCAATCAGCCCCAGCATTTT; CDR3aa: CASSTYSNQPQHF
abundance: .; v_gene: TRBV12-3/TRBV12-4; j_gene: TRBJ2-4; d_gene: .; CDR3nt: TGTGCCAGCAGTCCTAGGGGAAACATTCAGTACTTC; CDR3aa: CASSPRGNIQYF
abundance: .; v_gene: TRBV7-9; j_gene: TRBJ1-4; d_gene: TRBD1; CDR3nt: TGTGCCAGCAGCTTAGTTTTCGGACAGGATGAAAAACTGTTTTTT; CDR3aa: CASSLVFGQDEKLFF
abundance: .; v_gene: TRBV6-5; j_gene: TRBJ1-6; d_gene: .; CDR3nt: TGTGCCAGCAGTCCGGTCCATAATTCACCCCTCCACTTT; CDR3aa: CASSPVHNSPLHF
abundance: .; v_gene: TRBV19; j_gene: TRBJ1-5; d_gene: .; CDR3nt: TGTGCCAGTACTAGACTCGGTCCTTCACATAGCAATCAGCCCCAGCATTTT; CDR3aa: CASTRLGPSHSNQPQHF
abundance: .; v_gene: TRBV19; j_gene: TRBJ1-5; d_gene: .; CDR3nt: TGTGCCAGTAGTTACGCCTGGACAGGCAATCAGCCCCAGCATTTT; CDR3aa: CASSYAWTGNQPQHF
abundance: .; v_gene: TRBV6-1; j_gene: TRBJ2-1; d_gene: .; CDR3nt: TGTGCCAGCAGTGCAACGGGACAAGTAAGTCCCCATGAGCAGTTCTTC; CDR3aa: CASSATGQVSPHEQFF
abundance: .; v_gene: TRBV2; j_gene: TRBJ1-5; d_gene: TRBD1; CDR3nt: TGTGCCAGCAGTGGAAGCGACAGGGTCAATCAGCCCCAGCATTTT; CDR3aa: CASSGSDRVNQPQHF
abundance: .; v_gene: TRBV7-3; j_gene: TRBJ2-1; d_gene: .; CDR3nt: TGTGCCAGCAGCTTATCGACCACTAGAATTGAGCAGTTCTTC; CDR3aa: CASSLSTTRIEQFF
abundance: .; v_gene: TRBV9; j_gene: TRBJ1-3; d_gene: .; CDR3nt: TGTGCCAGCAGCGTAGGTGGCAGGGTTGAGAACACCATATATTTT; CDR3aa: CASSVGGRVENTIYF
abundance: once; v_gene: TRBV28; j_gene: TRBJ1-4; d_gene: .; CDR3nt: TGTGCCAGCAGTTTCTTGTATAGTGAAAAACTGTTTTTT; CDR3aa: CASSFLYSEKLFF
abundance: .; v_gene: TRBV19; j_gene: TRBJ2-2; d_gene: TRBD1; CDR3nt: TGTGCCAGTAGTCCCAGACAGGGTGTGGAGCTGTTTTTT; CDR3aa: CASSPRQGVELFF
abundance: .; v_gene: TRBV5-6; j_gene: TRBJ1-2; d_gene: TRBD1; CDR3nt: TGTGCCAGCAGCACCCGGACAGGGCGCGGGAACTATGGCTACACCTTC; CDR3aa: CASSTRTGRGNYGYTF
abundance: .; v_gene: TRBV12-3/TRBV12-4; j_gene: TRBJ1-2; d_gene: TRBD1; CDR3nt: TGTGCCAGCAGCCCTGGACAGGGTTATGGCTACACCTTC; CDR3aa: CASSPGQGYGYTF
abundance: few; v_gene: TRBV5-1; j_gene: TRBJ1-2; d_gene: TRBD1; CDR3nt: TGCGCCAGCAGCGCTAAGACAGGGGATGGCTACACCTTC; CDR3aa: CASSAKTGDGYTF
abundance: .; v_gene: TRBV5-6; j_gene: TRBJ1-4; d_gene: .; CDR3nt: TGTGCCAGCAGCTTGGTGGGGGGAGAAAAACTGTTTTTT; CDR3aa: CASSLVGGEKLFF
abundance: .; v_gene: TRBV5-6; j_gene: TRBJ2-7; d_gene: TRBD2; CDR3nt: TGTGCCAGCAGCCCCGGGACTAGCGGGGTCTACGAGCAGTACTTC; CDR3aa: CASSPGTSGVYEQYF
abundance: .; v_gene: TRBV29-1; j_gene: TRBJ2-1; d_gene: TRBD2; CDR3nt: TGCAGCGTCGTTGGGACTAGCGGAACCTACAATGAGCAGTTCTTC; CDR3aa: CSVVGTSGTYNEQFF
abundance: .; v_gene: TRBV12-5; j_gene: TRBJ1-1; d_gene: .; CDR3nt: TGTGCTAGTGGTCCCGATGTGGGGCCCCCAGAAGCTTTCTTT; CDR3aa: CASGPDVGPPEAFF
abundance: .; v_gene: TRBV7-6; j_gene: TRBJ1-3; d_gene: .; CDR3nt: TGTGCCAGCAGCTCCTTCAGGGGAAAAGCTGGAAACACCATATATTTT; CDR3aa: CASSSFRGKAGNTIYF
abundance: .; v_gene: TRBV30; j_gene: TRBJ1-6; d_gene: .; CDR3nt: TGTGCCTGGAGTCCCCCAGGGCAGGAATCACCCCTCCACTTT; CDR3aa: CAWSPPGQESPLHF
abundance: once; v_gene: TRBV7-8; j_gene: TRBJ2-5; d_gene: TRBD2; CDR3nt: TGTGCCAGCAACCCAGGGACTAGCCTAAGAGAGACCCAGTACTTC; CDR3aa: CASNPGTSLRETQYF
abundance: .; v_gene: TRBV15; j_gene: TRBJ2-2; d_gene: .; CDR3nt: TGTGCCACCAGCAGATTCAATACCGGGGAGCTGTTTTTT; CDR3aa: CATSRFNTGELFF
abundance: .; v_gene: TRBV7-8; j_gene: TRBJ2-2; d_gene: .; CDR3nt: TGTGCCAGCAGCGGCCGGGACATAGACACCGGGGAGCTGTTTTTT; CDR3aa: CASSGRDIDTGELFF
abundance: .; v_gene: TRBV27; j_gene: TRBJ2-7; d_gene: TRBD2; CDR3nt: TGTGCCAGCAGTGCCGGACTAGCGGGGGACGAGCAGTACTTC; CDR3aa: CASSAGLAGDEQYF
abundance: .; v_gene: TRBV3-1/TRBV3-2; j_gene: TRBJ2-7; d_gene: .; CDR3nt: TGTGCCAGCAGCCAAGCCGGCTACGAGCAGTACTTC; CDR3aa: CASSQAGYEQYF
abundance: .; v_gene: TRBV7-6; j_gene: TRBJ1-5; d_gene: .; CDR3nt: TGTGCCAGCAGCTTAGCAGGGGACTTCAATCAGCCCCAGCATTTT; CDR3aa: CASSLAGDFNQPQHF
abundance: .; v_gene: TRBV12-3/TRBV12-4; j_gene: TRBJ2-2; d_gene: .; CDR3nt: TGTGCCAGCAGTTTTGACAGGTTCGGGGAGCTGTTTTTT; CDR3aa: CASSFDRFGELFF
abundance: .; v_gene: TRBV30; j_gene: TRBJ1-1; d_gene: TRBD1; CDR3nt: TGTGCCGGGACAGGAGGGATGAACACTGAAGCTTTCTTT; CDR3aa: CAGTGGMNTEAFF
abundance: .; v_gene: TRBV11-2; j_gene: TRBJ2-4; d_gene: TRBD1; CDR3nt: TGTGCCAGCAGCTTACTGGGACAGGGTGACATTCAGTACTTC; CDR3aa: CASSLLGQGDIQYF
abundance: .; v_gene: TRBV12-3/TRBV12-4; j_gene: TRBJ1-5; d_gene: TRBD1; CDR3nt: TGTGCCAGCAGGCAGGGGGCAGGTCAGCCCCAGCATTTT; CDR3aa: CASRQGAGQPQHF
abundance: .; v_gene: TRBV5-8; j_gene: TRBJ1-3; d_gene: .; CDR3nt: TGTGCCAGCAGCTTACTAGGGAGAAACACCATATATTTT; CDR3aa: CASSLLGRNTIYF
abundance: .; v_gene: TRBV6-4; j_gene: TRBJ1-2; d_gene: TRBD1; CDR3nt: TGTGCCAGTGCCGGACAGGCCCTTAAAGGCTACACCTTC; CDR3aa: CASAGQALKGYTF
abundance: .; v_gene: TRBV6-5; j_gene: TRBJ1-2; d_gene: TRBD1; CDR3nt: TGTGCCAGCAGTTACACCCTGCGACAGGGCCACTATGGCTACACCTTC; CDR3aa: CASSYTLRQGHYGYTF
abundance: .; v_gene: TRBV25-1; j_gene: TRBJ1-2; d_gene: TRBD1; CDR3nt: TGTGCCACCTCTACAGGGGCACCCTATGGCTACACCTTC; CDR3aa: CATSTGAPYGYTF
abundance: .; v_gene: TRBV19; j_gene: TRBJ1-1; d_gene: TRBD1; CDR3nt: TGTGCCAGTAGCCGCCGGGACAGGAGGAACACTGAAGCTTTCTTT; CDR3aa: CASSRRDRRNTEAFF
abundance: .; v_gene: TRBV6-5; j_gene: TRBJ1-2; d_gene: TRBD1; CDR3nt: TGTGCCAGCGCCGGGACAGGGGGCGGCTACACCTTC; CDR3aa: CASAGTGGGYTF
abundance: .; v_gene: TRBV19; j_gene: TRBJ1-1; d_gene: .; CDR3nt: TGTGCCAGTAGTATAGTATCAACAGGGCGCACTGAAGCTTTCTTT; CDR3aa: CASSIVSTGRTEAFF
abundance: .; v_gene: TRBV9; j_gene: TRBJ1-5; d_gene: TRBD1; CDR3nt: TGTGCCAGCAGCGCGACAGGGAGGAATCAGCCCCAGCATTTT; CDR3aa: CASSATGRNQPQHF
abundance: .; v_gene: TRBV9; j_gene: TRBJ1-1; d_gene: .; CDR3nt: TGTGCCAGCAGCGCCCGACCAGGGTCGAACACTGAAGCTTTCTTT; CDR3aa: CASSARPGSNTEAFF
abundance: .; v_gene: TRBV6-5; j_gene: TRBJ1-1; d_gene: .; CDR3nt: TGTGCCAGCAGTTCCGGTGGGCCGAACACTGAAGCTTTCTTT; CDR3aa: CASSSGGPNTEAFF
abundance: .; v_gene: TRBV24-1; j_gene: TRBJ2-3; d_gene: TRBD2; CDR3nt: TGTGCCACCAGTGACCGAGCGGGGGCTCAGAGAGATACGCAGTATTTT; CDR3aa: CATSDRAGAQRDTQYF
abundance: once; v_gene: TRBV14; j_gene: TRBJ2-7; d_gene: .; CDR3nt: TGTGCCAGCGCGCCAAGAGGGGGGGATCTCTACGAGCAGTACTTC; CDR3aa: CASAPRGGDLYEQYF
abundance: once; v_gene: TRBV18; j_gene: TRBJ1-1; d_gene: .; CDR3nt: TGTGCCAGCTCACCCGGACACAGTAACACTGAAGCTTTCTTT; CDR3aa: CASSPGHSNTEAFF
abundance: .; v_gene: TRBV5-1; j_gene: TRBJ1-1; d_gene: .; CDR3nt: TGCGCCAGCAGCTTGTGGGCAACGAACACTGAAGCTTTCTTT; CDR3aa: CASSLWATNTEAFF
abundance: .; v_gene: TRBV7-6; j_gene: TRBJ1-6; d_gene: TRBD1; CDR3nt: TGTGCCAGCAGCTTAGGACTCGACAGGGGGTATAATTCACCCCTCCACTTT; CDR3aa: CASSLGLDRGYNSPLHF
abundance: .; v_gene: TRBV10-3; j_gene: TRBJ1-2; d_gene: TRBD1; CDR3nt: TGTGCCATACAGGGGAGTGGGGATGACTATGGCTACACCTTC; CDR3aa: CAIQGSGDDYGYTF
abundance: .; v_gene: TRBV5-5; j_gene: TRBJ1-2; d_gene: TRBD1; CDR3nt: TGTGCCAGCAGCTTGGTGGACAGGGTAAACTATGGCTACACCTTC; CDR3aa: CASSLVDRVNYGYTF
abundance: .; v_gene: TRBV18; j_gene: TRBJ1-5; d_gene: .; CDR3nt: TGTGCCAGCTCACCAACAGGGACTCAGCCCCAGCATTTT; CDR3aa: CASSPTGTQPQHF
abundance: few; v_gene: TRBV6-4; j_gene: TRBJ2-3; d_gene: .; CDR3nt: TGTGCCAGCTCTGAACAGGGCGGCACAGATACGCAGTATTTT; CDR3aa: CASSEQGGTDTQYF
abundance: .; v_gene: TRBV14; j_gene: TRBJ1-2; d_gene: TRBD1; CDR3nt: TGTGCCAGCAGCCACGGCGGGACAGAGAACTATGGCTACACCTTC; CDR3aa: CASSHGGTENYGYTF
abundance: .; v_gene: TRBV4-3; j_gene: TRBJ2-1; d_gene: TRBD2; CDR3nt: TGCGCCAGCAGCCCTCCGGGGGGGTTTGGCGATGAGCAGTTCTTC; CDR3aa: CASSPPGGFGDEQFF
abundance: .; v_gene: TRBV29-1; j_gene: TRBJ2-2; d_gene: .; CDR3nt: TGCAGCGTTGAACGGGGGGCCGGCACCGGGGAGCTGTTTTTT; CDR3aa: CSVERGAGTGELFF
abundance: .; v_gene: TRBV27; j_gene: TRBJ1-2; d_gene: .; CDR3nt: TGTGCCAGCAGAACGGGTGCCAACTATGGCTACACCTTC; CDR3aa: CASRTGANYGYTF
abundance: .; v_gene: TRBV24-1; j_gene: TRBJ2-2; d_gene: .; CDR3nt: TGTGCCACCAGTGAGGGACTCGACACCGGGGAGCTGTTTTTT; CDR3aa: CATSEGLDTGELFF